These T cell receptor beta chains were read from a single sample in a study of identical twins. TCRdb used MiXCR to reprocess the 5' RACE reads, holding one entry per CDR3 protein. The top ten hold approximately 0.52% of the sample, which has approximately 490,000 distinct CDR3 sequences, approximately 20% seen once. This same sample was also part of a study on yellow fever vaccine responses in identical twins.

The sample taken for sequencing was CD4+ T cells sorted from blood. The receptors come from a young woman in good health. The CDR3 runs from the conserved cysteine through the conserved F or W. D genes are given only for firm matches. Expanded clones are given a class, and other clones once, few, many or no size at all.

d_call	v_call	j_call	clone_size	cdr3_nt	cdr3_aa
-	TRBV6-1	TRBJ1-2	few	TGTGCCAGCGGGCGGGGTCAGGGGCCAGGGGATGGCTACACCTTC	CASGRGQGPGDGYTF
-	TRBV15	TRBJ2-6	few	TGTGCCACCAGCGTACAGCTTTCTGGGGCCAACGTCCTGACTTTC	CATSVQLSGANVLTF
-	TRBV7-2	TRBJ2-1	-	TGTGCCAGCAGCACGTATCCCTACAATGAGCAGTTCTTC	CASSTYPYNEQFF
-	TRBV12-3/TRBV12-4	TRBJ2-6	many	TGTGCCAGCACCCCGAGTGGGGCCAACGTCCTGACTTTC	CASTPSGANVLTF
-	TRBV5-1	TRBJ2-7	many	TGCGCCAGCAGTTCCGGACTAGTCGGGGGCTACTACGAGCAGTACTTC	CASSSGLVGGYYEQYF
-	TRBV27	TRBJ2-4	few	TGTGCCAGCAGTTCTAACCGAGCCAAAAACATTCAGTACTTC	CASSSNRAKNIQYF
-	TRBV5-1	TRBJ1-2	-	TGCGCCAGCAGCTTAAACAGCCTCGCTGCTTATGGCTACACCTTC	CASSLNSLAAYGYTF
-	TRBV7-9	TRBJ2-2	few	TGTGCCAGCAGCTTAGCATCGCCCGGGGAGCTGTTTTTT	CASSLASPGELFF
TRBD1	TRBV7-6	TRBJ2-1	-	TGTGCCAGCAGCCCCCGGGACAGGTCTTACCTGAGCTACAATGAGCAGTTCTTC	CASSPRDRSYLSYNEQFF
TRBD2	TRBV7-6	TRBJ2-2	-	TGTGCCAGCAGCTTGAGACTAGCGGGGGGACAAAGTGGTATCGCGAACACCGGGGAGCTGTTTTTT	CASSLRLAGGQSGIANTGELFF
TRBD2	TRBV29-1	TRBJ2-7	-	TGCAGCGTGATACTAGCGGGCGGCTACGAGCAGTACTTC	CSVILAGGYEQYF
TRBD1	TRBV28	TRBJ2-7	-	TGTGCCAGCAGTAGCCCGGGACAGGGTTCTTACGAGCAGTACTTC	CASSSPGQGSYEQYF
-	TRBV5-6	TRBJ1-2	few	TGTGCCAGCAGTTCCGGGACACAGGGCTACACCTTC	CASSSGTQGYTF
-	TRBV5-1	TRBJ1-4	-	TGCGCCAGCGGGCTAGCGGGAGTGACTAATGAAAAACTGTTTTTT	CASGLAGVTNEKLFF
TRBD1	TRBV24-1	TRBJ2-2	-	TGTGCCACCAGTGATTTGGGGACAGGGAGTGCCGGGGAGCTGTTTTTT	CATSDLGTGSAGELFF
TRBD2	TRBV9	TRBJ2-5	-	TGTGCCAGCAGCGTATCGACTAGCGGGGGGCTGCTGACCCAGTACTTC	CASSVSTSGGLLTQYF
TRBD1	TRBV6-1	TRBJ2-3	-	TGTGCCAGCAGTGGAACCCCGGGACAGTACACAGATACGCAGTATTTT	CASSGTPGQYTDTQYF